This T cell receptor (beta chain) was identified during a study of Ad26.COV2.S vaccination and SARS-CoV-2 variants. About the study: In the study, Ad26.COV2.S was injected intramuscularly once, or twice 56 days apart. Study-level findings and limits: Participants in the vaccine arm had higher spike-specific TCR breadth; placebo recipients had lower.

Sequencing was performed with immunoSEQ multiplex PCR; in TCRdb, only in-frame clones are kept and a portion is missing. The data hold some 480,000 clones, with around 88% observed a single time. Concerning this clone itself: What it binds is not known.

Treatment denoted: 19 received Ad26.COV2.S at low or high dose, single or two shots; about 5 received placebo; per-sample allocation not given. Sampling was performed 63 days after the first vaccine or placebo injection. Participants' vaccine, an Ad26 vector, delivered Wuhan-strain SARS-CoV-2 spike. Germline CDR1 SGHDT, CDR2 YYEEEE. The CDR3 is made up of 13 amino acids. V shed 4 bases, J shed 3 bases, and the junction held 2 bases outside the gene matches. The sample here was peripheral blood, taken in a trial of Ad26.COV2.S vaccine versus placebo. The sequence was obtained from a person aged 18 to 65 who received the Ad26.COV2.S COVID-19 vaccine or a placebo. The chain links TRBV5-6 to TRBJ2-5; TRBD1 matches 8 bases. The CDR3 DNA reads TGTGCCAGCAGCGTGGACAGGGAAGAGACCCAGTACTTC. The encoded protein is CASSVDREETQYF.